This T cell receptor beta chain was sequenced in a study of OX40 agonist ivuxolimab in advanced cancers. Whole-study context: Hepatocellular carcinoma, melanoma, renal cell or head and neck cancer was diagnosed in the dose-escalation patients.

V lost 6 bases and J 0 bases, leaving 9 bases between the germline ends. Germline lookup yields CDR1 MNHEY and CDR2 SVGAGI. This CDR3 comprises 14 residues. This clone has a single count. Clones were read by immunoSEQ multiplex PCR, and TCRdb kept only the in-frame ones, dropping some. The data show about 50,000 clones, 88% seen once. The sequenced sample was CD4+ or CD8+ T cells sorted from blood, obtained in a trial of the OX40 agonist ivuxolimab. The TCR comes from an adult with an advanced solid tumor such as melanoma, head and neck, liver or kidney cancer. The chain recombines TRBV6-5 with TRBJ2-1; D gene uncertain. This chain's CDR3 is CASRAEGSYNEQFF. CDR3 DNA sequence: TGTGCCAGCAGGGCGGAAGGCTCCTACAATGAGCAGTTCTTC.